One T cell receptor (beta chain) is described in this entry. Under the authors' procedure: By means of reference gene primer amplification, nucleated cell counts were estimated. Repertoires were generated with immunoSEQ multiplex PCR, while TCRdb's copy carries only in-frame clones and drops some. V and J calls and clone size are copied from that table; D and trimming were computed from the DNA. Of around 46,000 clones in the sample, around 83% were seen once. The trim removed 3 bases at V and 0 bases at J, leaving 11 bases unmatched. This CDR3 has 18 amino acids. The V gene's germline CDR1 is MDHEN and CDR2 SYDVKM. The sample originates from a study of blood T cell repertoires in COVID-19. Overall study context: Samples came from the United States, Italy and Spain, spanning acute and convalescent COVID-19. The cDNA or gDNA used as material had been derived from T cells, B-cell-depleted T cells, or PBMCs.

The V call is TRBV28, the J call TRBJ2-1; the match to TRBD2 covers 7 bases. The sequence came from a man aged 40-50 years with active COVID-19. Sequencing was carried out using peripheral blood. The CDR3 nucleotides are TGTGCCAGCAGTTTGGCCCTTGGTACGGGAGGCTCCTACAATGAGCAGTTCTTC. Its translation: CASSLALGTGGSYNEQFF.